This TCR beta chain was documented in a study of blood T cell repertoires in COVID-19. On the study more broadly: Both acute and convalescent COVID-19 samples were obtained from the United States, Italy and Spain. Sample material is recorded as cDNA or gDNA derived from T cells, B-cell-depleted T cells, or PBMCs.

Methods used by the authors: It was from reference gene primer amplification that nucleated cell counts were estimated. Using immunoSEQ multiplex PCR, the repertoire was profiled, and TCRdb retains in-frame clones only, with some absent. The V and J calls and the clone size are those of that table, but D and trimming were determined from the DNA. Found here are approximately 330,000 clones, roughly 88% of them singletons; the top ten hold about 3.9%. Germline-derived CDR1 and CDR2 are SGHVS and FQNEAQ. The V and J ends lost 3 bases and 6 bases respectively, with 9 bases between them. The CDR3 spans 12 residues.

J is TRBJ2-7 and V is TRBV7-8, with no clear D. Sequencing was performed on peripheral blood. This TCR derives from a woman in her forties or fifties with active or convalescent COVID-19. The CDR3 loop is CASSFPAGEQYF. The DNA for the CDR3 is TGTGCCAGCAGCTTTCCCGCCGGCGAGCAGTACTTC.